Listed here are 19 T cell receptor beta chains from one sample, sequenced in a study of cytomegalovirus exposure and HLA in healthy donors. The PCR used 60 Vbeta and 13 Jbeta primers. The assay was immunoSEQ multiplex PCR, and TCRdb's table has in-frame clones only and misses some. The data contain around 63,000 clones, roughly 80% of them singletons. Sequenced: PBMCs. All receptors derive from a woman in her 30s in good health and CMV-seronegative.

This clone was observed a handful of times. The CDR3 DNA follows: TGTGCCAGCAGCTTACTAGGAAACACTGAAGCTTTCTTT. Protein product: CASSLLGNTEAFF. The chain uses TRBV11-3 and TRBJ1-1; no reliable D call. With 2 bases removed from V and 2 bases from J, the gap between germline ends came to 6 bases. The germline CDR1 and CDR2 sequences are SGHNT and YENEEA. The CDR3 has 13 amino acids.

This rearrangement joins TRBV2 to TRBJ1-1; D uncertain. The V and J ends lost 5 bases and 0 bases respectively, with 10 bases between them. CDR1 SNHLY and CDR2 FYNNEI come from the germline V gene. This CDR3 region has 14 residues. This CDR3 is CASSNSQMNTEAFF. The CDR3 coding sequence is TGTGCCAGCAGTAACAGCCAAATGAACACTGAAGCTTTCTTT.

Of note for this clone: One end of the junction does not line up with germline, which may come from a read error. The same CDR3 is also encoded by other DNA sequences in this sample. The J gene is TRBJ1-2, the V gene TRBV6-5; 8 bases map to TRBD1. There are 15 residues in the CDR3. Germline V gene data show CDR1 as MNHEY and CDR2 as SVGAGI. The chain's CDR3 is CASSSHRGTNYGYTF. The CDR3 nucleotides read TGTGCCAGCAGTTCCCACAGGGGGACTAACTATGGTTACACCTTC.

The chain combines TRBV10-1 with TRBJ2-3; 7 bases match TRBD2. The CDR3 spans 16 residues. Losses at the gene ends were 2 bases for V and 2 bases for J; bases not matched to a gene: 7. From germline, CDR1 is WNHNN and CDR2 SYGVQD (reference sequence). The CDR3 region has the DNA TGCGCCAGCAGTGAGGTCGGCAGCGGGACCACAGATACGCAGTATTTT. This translates into CASSEVGSGTTDTQYF.

J is TRBJ2-3 and V is TRBV30; 10 positions match TRBD2. V was pared by 2 bases and J by 2 bases, with 4 bases of the junction left unmatched. The CDR3 runs to 15 residues. Per germline, CDR1 GTSNPN and CDR2 SVGIG (reference sequence). The CDR3 region is CAWSRAGGITDTQYF. Here the CDR3 DNA reads TGTGCCTGGAGTCGAGCGGGGGGGATCACAGATACGCAGTATTTT. Variable domain in full (rest from reference TRBV30 and TRBJ2-3): SQTIHQWPATLVQPVGSPLSLECTVEGTSNPNLYWYRQAAGRGLQLLFYSVGIGQISSEVPQNLSASRPQDRQFILSSKKLLLSDSGFYLCAWSRAGGITDTQYFGPGTRLTVL.

This clone was found a few times. This chain connects TRBV28 to TRBJ2-3; TRBD2 matches 9 bases. Per germline, CDR1 MDHEN and CDR2 SYDVKM. The CDR3 is 14 amino acids. V dropped 5 bases and J dropped 10; count of bases not matched to a gene: 10. In DNA, the CDR3 is TGTGCCAGCAGTCCCCGGACTAGCGTATCTTCGCAGTATTTT. This codes for CASSPRTSVSSQYF. Variable domain in full (rest from reference TRBV28 and TRBJ2-3): DVKVTQSSRYLVKRTGEKVFLECVQDMDHENMFWYRQDPGLGLRLIYFSYDVKMKEKGDIPEGYSVSREKKERFSLILESASTNQTSMYLCASSPRTSVSSQYFGPGTRLTVL.

V usage is TRBV4-2 and J usage is TRBJ2-3, with 13 bases aligning to TRBD2. In germline, CDR1 is LGHNA, CDR2 YNFKEQ. Unmatched junction bases numbered 5, after V lost 1 base and J lost 1 base. CDR3 length: 18 residues. In DNA form, the CDR3 reads TGTGCCAGCAGCCAAGGACCGACTAGCGGGGGGCGCACAGATACGCAGTATTTT. Its protein is CASSQGPTSGGRTDTQYF.

The chain links TRBV7-2 to TRBJ1-2, with TRBD1 matching over 7 bases. With 4 bases clipped from V and 6 bases from J, the junction kept 5 bases outside the gene matches. CDR1 and CDR2 from the germline V gene are SGHTA and FQGNSA. The CDR3 spans 13 residues. The CDR3 coding sequence is TGTGCCAGCAGCTCGGCAGGGGGAAATGGCTACACCTTC. Translation gives CASSSAGGNGYTF.

This clone showed up just a few times. V usage is TRBV7-6 and J usage is TRBJ2-7; 8 bases line up with TRBD1. Germline CDR1 and CDR2: SGHVS and FNYEAQ. V shed 1 base and J 2 bases; nucleotides not matched to a gene: 10. The length of the CDR3 is 17 residues. The DNA of the CDR3 is TGTGCCAGCAGCTTAGAGGTCTCCGGGACAGGAGCCTACGAGCAGTACTTC. It is translated as CASSLEVSGTGAYEQYF. The full variable domain, rest sourced from reference TRBV7-6 and TRBJ2-7, is GAGVSQSPRYKVTKRGQDVALRCDPISGHVSLYWYRQALGQGPEFLTYFNYEAQQDKSGLPNDRFSAERPEGSISTLTIQRTEQRDSAMYRCASSLEVSGTGAYEQYFGPGTRLTVT.

The chain carries TRBV20-1 and TRBJ2-1; 7 nucleotides line up with TRBD1. Germline assignment: CDR1 DFQATT and CDR2 SNEGSKA (reference sequence). V lost 6 bases, J lost 5 bases, and 1 base stayed unmatched. This CDR3 is built from 11 residues. The CDR3 here is CSADRDNEQFF. The CDR3 bases are TGCAGTGCAGACAGGGACAATGAGCAGTTCTTC.

The genes are TRBV2 and TRBJ1-1, with D perhaps matching TRBD1 (6 bases). V was clipped by 6 bases and J by 3 bases, with 20 bases between them. Germline CDR1 SNHLY, CDR2 FYNNEI. CDR3 length: 16 amino acids. In DNA form, the CDR3 reads TGTGCCAGCAGCGTAGAGTTGGGGGCCGGGGACACTGAAGCTTTCTTT. Residues: CASSVELGAGDTEAFF. The entire variable domain, with the rest obtained from reference TRBV2 and TRBJ1-1, is as follows: EPEVTQTPSHQVTQMGQEVILRCVPISNHLYFYWYRQILGQKVEFLVSFYNNEISEKSEIFDDQFSVERPDGSNFTLKIRSTKLEDSAMYFCASSVELGAGDTEAFFGQGTRLTVV.

The chain links TRBV9 to TRBJ1-2, with a tentative D call TRBD1 (5 bases). V was cut by 5 bases and J by 4 bases, with 15 bases left in between. The CDR3 consists of 14 residues. From germline, CDR1 is SGDLS and CDR2 YYNGEE. The CDR3 region is CASRGTGSGYGYTF. Here the CDR3 DNA reads TGTGCCAGCAGAGGCACAGGATCGGGCTATGGCTACACCTTC.

The chain is built from TRBV5-1 and TRBJ1-1, with TRBD1 matching 8 bases. The germline gives CDR1 SGHRS, CDR2 YFSETQ. CDR3 size: 14 residues. J lost 4 bases, V lost 3 bases, and 5 bases had no gene match. DNA of the CDR3: TGCGCCAGCAGCTACGGACAGGGCGCCACTGAAGCTTTCTTT. It specifies CASSYGQGATEAFF.

This chain links TRBV4-3 with TRBJ2-7; D might be TRBD1 (7 bases). Trimming shortened V by 4 bases and J by 1 base, and 14 bases separated the two germline ends. CDR1 is LGHNA, CDR2 YSLEER, per germline. The CDR3 consists of 15 residues. The CDR3, as DNA: TGCGCCAGCAGCCGCGGGACAGTGGGATCCTACGAGCAGTACTTC. Translating it yields CASSRGTVGSYEQYF.

The chain couples TRBV5-4 to TRBJ2-1; D is ambiguous. CDR3 size: 14 residues. The germline gives CDR1 SGHNT, CDR2 YYREEE (reference sequence). V dropped 0 bases and J dropped 6 bases, with 10 bases sitting between them. CDR3 protein: CASSLDQISNEQFF. For the CDR3, the DNA is TGTGCCAGCAGCTTGGATCAGATATCCAATGAGCAGTTCTTC. The whole variable domain, filled in from reference TRBV5-4 and TRBJ2-1, reads ETGVTQSPTHLIKTRGQQVTLRCSSQSGHNTVSWYQQALGQGPQFIFQYYREEENGRGNFPPRFSGLQFPNYSSELNVNALELDDSALYLCASSLDQISNEQFFGPGTRLTVL.

This chain connects TRBV4-1 to TRBJ2-7; D may be TRBD1 (5 bases). V was trimmed by 5 bases and J by 6 bases, leaving 17 bases between them. There are 14 residues in the CDR3. Germline V gene data show CDR1 as MGHRA and CDR2 as YSYEKL. The CDR3 reads CASSFGAGLGEQYF. The CDR3 coding sequence is TGCGCCAGCAGCTTTGGGGCAGGGTTAGGCGAGCAGTACTTC.

This chain joins TRBV14 and TRBJ2-4; unclear D gene. V was trimmed by 1 base and J by 0 bases, leaving 7 bases between them. CDR1 is SGHDN and CDR2 is FVKESK in the germline V gene. The CDR3 length is 15 residues. CDR3 coding DNA: TGTGCCAGCAGCCAAGGGCTTTTAGCCAAAAACATTCAGTACTTC. Amino acids: CASSQGLLAKNIQYF.

V is TRBV2 and J is TRBJ2-2, with 7 bases lining up with TRBD1. Germline V gene lookup returns CDR1 SNHLY and CDR2 FYNNEI. The CDR3 contains 14 residues. With 6 bases clipped from V and 5 bases from J, the junction kept 6 bases outside the gene matches. The CDR3 bases are TGTGCCAGCAGGGACGGGACAGTGACCGGGGAGCTGTTTTTT. Its translation is CASRDGTVTGELFF.

The V call is TRBV10-3, the J call TRBJ1-1, with 7 bases aligning to TRBD1. Germline CDR1 ENHRY, CDR2 SYGVKD. The CDR3 is 15 amino acids. J lost 4 bases, V lost 2 bases, and 7 bases had no gene match. The CDR3 coding sequence is TGTGCCATCAGTGAGAATATGGCAGGGGGCACTGAAGCTTTCTTT. It yields the protein CAISENMAGGTEAFF.